Below, 18 T cell receptor beta chains from the same sample are listed, as sequenced in a study of blood T cell repertoires in COVID-19. This table comes from immunoSEQ multiplex PCR, and its TCRdb copy is limited to in-frame clones, with some not included. The profile shows around 390,000 clones, around 87% of them singletons. The sequencing sample was made of PBMCs or T cells enriched from blood (not recorded which). The receptors stem from a woman aged 45-65 years who had recovered from COVID-19.

CDR3 DNA sequence: TGTGCCACCAGCAGAATTCCGGGACTCACAGATACGCAGTATTTT. Encoded protein: CATSRIPGLTDTQYF. V gene TRBV15 combines with J gene TRBJ2-3, with D perhaps matching TRBD2 (6 bases). Germline lookup yields CDR1 LNHNV and CDR2 YYDKDF (reference sequence). The V end lost 2 bases, the J end lost 2 bases, and 11 bases lay between the germline ends. The CDR3 is 15 residues long.

The J gene is TRBJ2-3, the V gene TRBV6-2 or TRBV6-3; TRBD2 aligns across 9 bases. This CDR3 region has 16 residues. Germline CDR1 MNHEY, CDR2 SVGEGT. Trimming at V came to 4 bases and at J to 2 bases, leaving 7 bases not matched to a gene. In DNA, the CDR3 is TGTGCCAGCAGTTTTCAGCGGGGGGACCCCACAGATACGCAGTATTTT. This sequence encodes CASSFQRGDPTDTQYF.

V gene TRBV18 combines with J gene TRBJ1-4, with 9 bases lining up with TRBD1. Germline values: CDR1 KGHSH, CDR2 LQKENI. The CDR3 covers 15 residues. V shed 6 bases, J shed 0 bases, and the junction held 2 bases outside the gene matches. The CDR3 DNA reads TGTGCCAGCTCCCGGGACAGGGCAACTAATGAAAAACTGTTTTTT. This codes for CASSRDRATNEKLFF. The full variable domain, its missing parts supplied by reference TRBV18 and TRBJ1-4, is NAGVMQNPRHLVRRRGQEARLRCSPMKGHSHVYWYRQLPEEGLKFMVYLQKENIIDESGMPKERFSAEFPKEGPSILRIQQVVRGDSAAYFCASSRDRATNEKLFFGSGTQLSVL.

The chain links TRBV2 to TRBJ1-1; 7 bases match TRBD1. J lost 4 bases, V lost 4 bases, and 6 bases had no gene match. CDR1 and CDR2 from the germline V gene are SNHLY and FYNNEI. This CDR3 is 14 amino acids long. The CDR3 nucleotides read TGTGCCAGCAGTGTTGAGACAGGGTTCACTGAAGCTTTCTTT. It yields the protein CASSVETGFTEAFF. Supplemented by reference TRBV2 and TRBJ1-1, the full variable domain reads EPEVTQTPSHQVTQMGQEVILRCVPISNHLYFYWYRQILGQKVEFLVSFYNNEISEKSEIFDDQFSVERPDGSNFTLKIRSTKLEDSAMYFCASSVETGFTEAFFGQGTRLTVV.

The chain carries TRBV7-9 and TRBJ2-3; TRBD2 matches at 10 bases. CDR3 length: 16 residues. Germline CDR1 is SEHNR and CDR2 is FQNEAQ (reference sequence). V lost 2 bases to trimming and J lost 0 bases; unmatched junction nucleotides: 2. The CDR3 region is CASSLNSGGSTDTQYF. The CDR3, as DNA: TGTGCCAGCAGCTTAAATAGCGGGGGGAGCACAGATACGCAGTATTTT. The whole variable domain, remainder taken from reference TRBV7-9 and TRBJ2-3, is DTGVSQNPRHKITKRGQNVTFRCDPISEHNRLYWYRQTLGQGPEFLTYFQNEAQLEKSRLLSDRFSAERPKGSFSTLEIQRTEQGDSAMYLCASSLNSGGSTDTQYFGPGTRLTVL.

The gene calls are TRBV12-5 and TRBJ1-2; no definite D call. This CDR3 is built from 14 residues. Between the trimmed V and J ends, which lost 4 bases and 2 bases, there was a span of 11 bases. Germline CDR1 LGHNT, CDR2 FRNRAP. CDR3 sequence (DNA): TGTGCTAGTGGTTCGATGGGAGGAAACTATGGCTACACCTTC. Protein: CASGSMGGNYGYTF.

This clone was observed a single time. J is TRBJ1-3 and V is TRBV6-1; 12 bases agree with TRBD1. Losses at the gene ends were 0 bases for V and 5 bases for J; bases not matched to a gene: 2. The CDR3 is 16 residues long. The germline CDR1 and CDR2 sequences are MNHNS and SASEGT. In DNA, the CDR3 is TGTGCCAGCAGTGAAGCGGGACAGGGGGCTAGAAACACCATATATTTT. It is translated as CASSEAGQGARNTIYF.

This sequence joins TRBV5-4 and TRBJ2-5; 10 nucleotides agree with TRBD1. The CDR3 consists of 14 residues. The J segment lost 5 bases and the V segment lost 5 bases, leaving 6 bases of the junction unmatched. Germline V gene sequence: CDR1 SGHNT, CDR2 YYREEE (reference sequence). This CDR3 reads CASRRDRGEETQYF. The CDR3 nucleotides are TGTGCCAGCAGGCGGGACAGGGGAGAGGAGACCCAGTACTTC.

The gene calls are TRBV19 and TRBJ2-1, with 11 bases fitting TRBD1. V shed 0 bases and J 7 bases; nucleotides not matched to a gene: 11. CDR3 length: 18 residues. Germline values: CDR1 LNHDA, CDR2 SQIVND (reference sequence). The CDR3 is CASSIEIYGTGGYNEQFF. The CDR3 region has the DNA TGTGCCAGTAGTATAGAGATCTACGGGACAGGGGGGTATAATGAGCAGTTCTTC.

The gene calls are TRBV3-1 (or the pseudogene TRBV3-2) and TRBJ2-2; TRBD1 might be the D (6 bases). CDR1 LGHDT and CDR2 YNNKEL come from the germline V gene (reference sequence). Trimming shortened V by 8 bases and J by 1 base, and 11 bases separated the two germline ends. CDR3 length equals 14 residues. CDR3 DNA: TGTGCCAGCCAACAGGGTCAGAACACCGGGGAGCTGTTTTTT. It codes for CASQQGQNTGELFF.

V gene TRBV5-6 combines with J gene TRBJ2-5; maybe TRBD2 (7 bases). V dropped 4 bases and J dropped 5 bases, with 15 bases sitting between them. From germline, CDR1 is SGHDT and CDR2 YYEEEE. The CDR3 covers 14 residues. For the CDR3, the DNA is TGTGCCAGCAGCCCCGGGGGGCGGGGGGAGACCCAGTACTTC. It specifies CASSPGGRGETQYF.

V gene TRBV9 combines with J gene TRBJ1-1, with D possibly being TRBD1 (5 bases). CDR3 length: 13 residues. Per germline, CDR1 SGDLS and CDR2 YYNGEE. V was cut by 0 bases and J by 6 bases, with 9 bases left in between. CDR3 region: CASSVGTFSEAFF. The CDR3 DNA sequence: TGTGCCAGCAGCGTAGGGACATTCTCTGAAGCTTTCTTT.

The gene calls are TRBV5-1 and TRBJ1-5; a possible D gene is TRBD1 (5 bases). V lost 4 bases to trimming and J lost 8 bases, with 16 bases between them. The CDR3 has 14 residues. Germline values: CDR1 SGHRS, CDR2 YFSETQ. The CDR3: CASSPSGHSEPQHF. The CDR3 coding sequence is TGCGCCAGCAGCCCCTCCGGACATTCTGAGCCCCAGCATTTT. The complete variable domain, with remaining parts taken from reference TRBV5-1 and TRBJ1-5, reads KAGVTQTPRYLIKTRGQQVTLSCSPISGHRSVSWYQQTPGQGLQFLFEYFSETQRNKGNFPGRFSGRQFSNSRSEMNVSTLELGDSALYLCASSPSGHSEPQHFGDGTRLSIL.

This sequence joins TRBV5-1 and TRBJ2-7; 15 bases line up with TRBD2. The CDR3 spans 18 residues. V shed 0 bases, J shed 1 base, and the junction held 5 bases outside the gene matches. Germline CDR1 reads SGHRS; CDR2 reads YFSETQ. CDR3 nucleotides: TGCGCCAGCAGCTTGGCCGGGACTAGCGGGGGGAGTTCCTACGAGCAGTACTTC. Residues: CASSLAGTSGGSSYEQYF.

The rearrangement joins TRBV28 to TRBJ2-3; 8 nucleotides line up with TRBD2. This CDR3 spans 15 amino acids. Germline CDR1 is MDHEN and CDR2 is SYDVKM. Trimming removed 2 bases from V and 7 bases from J; junction bases left unmatched: 8. CDR3 residues: CASSLGGGRDHTQYF. In DNA form, the CDR3 reads TGTGCCAGCAGTTTAGGCGGGGGGCGGGATCATACGCAGTATTTT.

V usage is TRBV9 and J usage is TRBJ2-3; TRBD2 matches at 12 bases. Germline CDR1 reads SGDLS; CDR2 reads YYNGEE. CDR3 length equals 18 residues. The V segment lost 0 bases and the J segment 2 bases; nucleotides outside the gene matches: 7. This CDR3 is CASSVELASGGATDTQYF. For the CDR3, the DNA is TGTGCCAGCAGCGTAGAATTGGCTAGCGGGGGGGCCACAGATACGCAGTATTTT.

The gene calls are TRBV5-1 and TRBJ2-2; possible D gene TRBD1, 6 bases. Trimming took off 1 base at V and 5 bases at J, with 12 bases between the two ends. The CDR3 runs 15 residues. Germline-derived CDR1 and CDR2 are SGHRS and YFSETQ. As DNA, the CDR3 is TGCGCCAGCAGCTTGACAGGGCCCCCAACCGGGGAGCTGTTTTTT. Translating gives CASSLTGPPTGELFF.

The count of this clone is one. The V call is TRBV5-1, the J call TRBJ1-4, with 8 bases that match TRBD1. The CDR3 is made up of 17 amino acids. The germline gives CDR1 SGHRS, CDR2 YFSETQ. V shed 0 bases, J shed 4 bases, and the junction held 8 bases outside the gene matches. The CDR3 sequence is CASSLDRGRLGNEKLFF. In DNA form, the CDR3 reads TGCGCCAGCAGCTTGGACAGGGGGAGACTTGGTAATGAAAAACTGTTTTTT.